Presented here are 7 T cell receptor beta chains from one specimen sequenced in a study of T cell responses to AZD1222 COVID-19 vaccine. Assay: immunoSEQ multiplex PCR; the TCRdb copy retains only in-frame clones and omits some. The profile shows over 150,000 clones, about 90% of them singletons. The source was peripheral blood, collected on day 0 of MenACWY control vaccination. The receptors stem from an adult in good health.

This chain joins TRBV18 and TRBJ1-2, with a weak D call TRBD1 (5 bases). With 6 bases removed from V and 4 bases from J, the gap between germline ends came to 15 bases. The CDR3 runs to 14 residues. CDR1 KGHSH and CDR2 LQKENI come from the germline V gene. The CDR3 loop is CASSPVPGSYGYTF. The CDR3 nucleotides read TGTGCCAGCTCGCCTGTCCCAGGGTCCTATGGCTACACCTTC.

The chain links TRBV7-3 to TRBJ1-2; possible D gene TRBD1, 5 bases. Germline V gene sequence: CDR1 SGHTA, CDR2 FQGTGA. The CDR3 is 15 amino acids. Trimming stripped 10 bases from V and 6 bases from J, with 24 bases between. The CDR3 loop reads CATRETVSPGDGYTF. In nucleotides, the CDR3 is TGTGCCACCAGAGAGACAGTTAGTCCGGGGGATGGCTACACCTTC.

The V and J genes are TRBV5-1 and TRBJ1-4; D may be TRBD1 (6 bases). CDR1 SGHRS and CDR2 YFSETQ come from the germline V gene. Trimming took 4 bases from V and 3 from J, leaving 19 bases between them. This CDR3 spans 17 amino acids. The CDR3, as DNA: TGCGCCAGCAGCCAAGGACAGACGGGGTCAGCTAATGAAAAACTGTTTTTT. This translates into CASSQGQTGSANEKLFF.

This chain uses TRBV27 with TRBJ1-5; D is undetermined. The CDR3 has 12 amino acids. The V gene's germline CDR1 is MNHEY and CDR2 SMNVEV (reference sequence). Deletions cut 3 bases from V and 4 bases from J, with 4 bases between. CDR3 sequence reads: CASSLGNQPQHF. The CDR3 nucleotides are TGTGCCAGCAGTTTGGGAAATCAGCCCCAGCATTTT.

The V and J genes are TRBV2 and TRBJ1-2; 8 nucleotides line up with TRBD1. The trim removed 9 bases at V and 6 bases at J, leaving 3 bases unmatched. The germline gives CDR1 SNHLY, CDR2 FYNNEI. The CDR3 spans 11 residues. CDR3 nucleotide sequence: TGTGCCAGGCGGACAGGGAATGGCTACACCTTC. Translating gives CARRTGNGYTF.

The genes are TRBV2 and TRBJ1-3; D might be TRBD1 (6 bases). Trimming left V 3 bases short and J 8 bases short, with 14 bases between. Per germline, CDR1 SNHLY and CDR2 FYNNEI. This CDR3 spans 14 amino acids. The CDR3 DNA sequence: TGTGCCAGCAGTGACAGGGGTTTCGGGGACACCATATATTTT. It translates to CASSDRGFGDTIYF.

This chain connects TRBV19 to TRBJ1-6; TRBD1 matches at 8 bases. Trimming cost V 6 bases and J 7 bases; bases outside gene matches: 5. Looked up from germline, CDR1 is LNHDA and CDR2 is SQIVND (reference sequence). The CDR3 is 14 amino acids. In DNA, the CDR3 is TGTGCCAGTAGCGAGGACAGGGCCAATTCACCCCTCCACTTT. Amino acid sequence: CASSEDRANSPLHF.